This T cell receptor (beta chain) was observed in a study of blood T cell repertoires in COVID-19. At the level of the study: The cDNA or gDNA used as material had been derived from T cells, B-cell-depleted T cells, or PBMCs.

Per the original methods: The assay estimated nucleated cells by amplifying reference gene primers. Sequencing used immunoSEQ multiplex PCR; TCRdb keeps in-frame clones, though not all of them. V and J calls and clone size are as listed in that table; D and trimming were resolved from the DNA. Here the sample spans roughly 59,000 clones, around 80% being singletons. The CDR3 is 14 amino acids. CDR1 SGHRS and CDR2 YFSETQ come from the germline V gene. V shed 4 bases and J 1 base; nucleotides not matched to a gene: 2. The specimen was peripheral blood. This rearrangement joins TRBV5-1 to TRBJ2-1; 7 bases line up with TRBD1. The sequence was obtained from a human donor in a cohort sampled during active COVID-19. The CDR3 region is CASSPGQSYNEQFF. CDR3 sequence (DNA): TGCGCCAGCAGCCCGGGACAGTCCTACAATGAGCAGTTCTTC.